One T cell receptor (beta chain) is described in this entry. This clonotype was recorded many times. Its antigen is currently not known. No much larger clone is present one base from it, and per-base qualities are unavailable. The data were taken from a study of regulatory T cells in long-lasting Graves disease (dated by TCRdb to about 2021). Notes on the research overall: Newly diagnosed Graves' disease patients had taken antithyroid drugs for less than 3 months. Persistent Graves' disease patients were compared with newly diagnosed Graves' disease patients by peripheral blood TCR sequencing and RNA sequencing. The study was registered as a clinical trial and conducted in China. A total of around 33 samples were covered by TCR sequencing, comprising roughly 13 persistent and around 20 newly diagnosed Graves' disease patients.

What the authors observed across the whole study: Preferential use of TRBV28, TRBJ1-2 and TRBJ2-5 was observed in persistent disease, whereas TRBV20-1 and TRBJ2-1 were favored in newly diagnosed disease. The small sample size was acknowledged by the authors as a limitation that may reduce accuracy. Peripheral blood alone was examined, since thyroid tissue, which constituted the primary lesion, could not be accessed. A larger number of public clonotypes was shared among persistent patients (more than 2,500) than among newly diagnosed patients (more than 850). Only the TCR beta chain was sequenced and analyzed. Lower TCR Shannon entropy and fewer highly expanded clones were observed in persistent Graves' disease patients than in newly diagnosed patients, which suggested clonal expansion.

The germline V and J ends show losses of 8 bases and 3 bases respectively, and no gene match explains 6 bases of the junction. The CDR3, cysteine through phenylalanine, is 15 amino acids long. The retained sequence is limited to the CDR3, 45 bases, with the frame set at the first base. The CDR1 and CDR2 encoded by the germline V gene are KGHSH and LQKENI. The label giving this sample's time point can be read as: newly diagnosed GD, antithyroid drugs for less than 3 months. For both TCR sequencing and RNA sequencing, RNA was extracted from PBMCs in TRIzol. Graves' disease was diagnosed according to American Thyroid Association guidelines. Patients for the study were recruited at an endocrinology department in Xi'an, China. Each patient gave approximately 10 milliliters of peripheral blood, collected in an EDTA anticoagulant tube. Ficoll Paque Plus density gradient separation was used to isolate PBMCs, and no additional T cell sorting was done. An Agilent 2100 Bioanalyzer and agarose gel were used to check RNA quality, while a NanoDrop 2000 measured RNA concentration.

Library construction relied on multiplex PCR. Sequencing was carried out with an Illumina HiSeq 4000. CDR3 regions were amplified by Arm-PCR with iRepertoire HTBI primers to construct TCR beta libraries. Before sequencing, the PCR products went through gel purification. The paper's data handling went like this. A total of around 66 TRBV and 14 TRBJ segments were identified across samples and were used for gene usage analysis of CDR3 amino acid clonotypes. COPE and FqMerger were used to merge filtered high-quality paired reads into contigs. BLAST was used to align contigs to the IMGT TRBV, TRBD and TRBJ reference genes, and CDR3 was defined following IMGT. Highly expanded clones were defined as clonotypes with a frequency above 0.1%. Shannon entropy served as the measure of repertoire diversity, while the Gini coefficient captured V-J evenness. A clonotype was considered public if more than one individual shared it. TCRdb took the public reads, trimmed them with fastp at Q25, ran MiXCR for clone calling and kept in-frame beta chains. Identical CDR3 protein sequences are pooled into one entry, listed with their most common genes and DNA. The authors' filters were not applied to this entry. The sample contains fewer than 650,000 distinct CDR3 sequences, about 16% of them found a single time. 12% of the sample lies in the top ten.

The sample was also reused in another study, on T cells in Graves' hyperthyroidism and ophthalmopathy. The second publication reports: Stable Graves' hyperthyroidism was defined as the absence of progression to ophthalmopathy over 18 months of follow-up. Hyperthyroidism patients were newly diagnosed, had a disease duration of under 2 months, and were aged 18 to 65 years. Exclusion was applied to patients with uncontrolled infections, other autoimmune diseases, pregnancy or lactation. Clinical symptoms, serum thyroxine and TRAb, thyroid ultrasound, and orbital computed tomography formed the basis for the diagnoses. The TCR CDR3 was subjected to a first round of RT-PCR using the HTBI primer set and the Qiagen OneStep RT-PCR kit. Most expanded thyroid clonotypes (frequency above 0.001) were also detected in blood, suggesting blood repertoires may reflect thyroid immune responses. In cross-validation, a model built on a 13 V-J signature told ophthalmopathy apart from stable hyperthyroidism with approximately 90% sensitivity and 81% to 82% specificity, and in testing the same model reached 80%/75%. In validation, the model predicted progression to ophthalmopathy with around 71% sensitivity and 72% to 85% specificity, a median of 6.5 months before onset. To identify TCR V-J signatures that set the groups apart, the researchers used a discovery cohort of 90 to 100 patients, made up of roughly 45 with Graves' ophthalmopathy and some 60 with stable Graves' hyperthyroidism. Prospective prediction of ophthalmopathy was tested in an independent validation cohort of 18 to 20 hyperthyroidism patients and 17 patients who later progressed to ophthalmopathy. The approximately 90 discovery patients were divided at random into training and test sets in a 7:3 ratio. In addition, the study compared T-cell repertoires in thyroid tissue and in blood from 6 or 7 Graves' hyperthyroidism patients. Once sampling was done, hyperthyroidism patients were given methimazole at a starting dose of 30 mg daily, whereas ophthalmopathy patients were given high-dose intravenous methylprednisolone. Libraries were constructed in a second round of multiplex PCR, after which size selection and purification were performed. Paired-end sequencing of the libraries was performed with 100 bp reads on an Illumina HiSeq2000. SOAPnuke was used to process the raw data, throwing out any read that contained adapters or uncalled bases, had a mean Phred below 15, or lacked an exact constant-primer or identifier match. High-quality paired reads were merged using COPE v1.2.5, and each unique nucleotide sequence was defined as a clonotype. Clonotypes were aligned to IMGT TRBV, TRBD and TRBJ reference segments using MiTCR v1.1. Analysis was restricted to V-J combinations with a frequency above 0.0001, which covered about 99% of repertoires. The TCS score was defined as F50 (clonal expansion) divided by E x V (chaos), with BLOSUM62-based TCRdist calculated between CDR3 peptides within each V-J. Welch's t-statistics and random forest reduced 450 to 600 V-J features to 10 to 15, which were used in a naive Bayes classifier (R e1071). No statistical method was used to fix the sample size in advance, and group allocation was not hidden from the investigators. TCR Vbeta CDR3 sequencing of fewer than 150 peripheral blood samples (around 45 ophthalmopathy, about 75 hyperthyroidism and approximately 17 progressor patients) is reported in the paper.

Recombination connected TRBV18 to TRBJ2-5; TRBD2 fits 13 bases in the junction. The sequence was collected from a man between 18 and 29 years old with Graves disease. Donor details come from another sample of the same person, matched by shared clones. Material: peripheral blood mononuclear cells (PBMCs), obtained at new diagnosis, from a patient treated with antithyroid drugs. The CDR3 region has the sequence CASSPGTSGKETQYF. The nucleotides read TGTGCCAGCAGCCCAGGGACTAGCGGGAAAGAGACCCAGTACTTC.